These 26 T cell receptor beta chains share one sample of origin, sequenced in a study of blood T cell repertoires in COVID-19. Clones were sequenced by immunoSEQ multiplex PCR, and TCRdb holds only the in-frame ones, with some missing. The repertoire includes about 54,000 clones, roughly 79% of them detected once, and about 5.3% sits in the top ten. The sequencing sample was made of peripheral blood. These receptors were obtained from a woman aged 55-70 years with acute or convalescent COVID-19.

Notes on this clone: In the same sample, other DNA sequences code for this CDR3. The gene calls are TRBV5-4 and TRBJ1-2, with a tentative D call TRBD1 (5 bases). V was clipped by 0 bases and J by 6 bases, with 9 bases between them. Germline V gives CDR1 SGHNT, CDR2 YYREEE (reference sequence). The length of the CDR3 is 13 residues. DNA for the CDR3: TGTGCCAGCAGCTTGGCCGGGGGAGATGGCTACACCTTC. Its protein product is CASSLAGGDGYTF.

This clone was seen a handful of times. Additional DNA sequences in this sample encode the identical CDR3. The chain has TRBV29-1 and TRBJ1-1; maybe TRBD1 (5 bases). Trimming shortened V by 4 bases and J by 10 bases, and 7 bases separated the two germline ends. The length of the CDR3 is 9 residues. Germline CDR1 SQVTM, CDR2 ANQGSEA. The CDR3: CSVGRGAFF. CDR3 nucleotides: TGCAGCGTTGGGAGGGGAGCTTTCTTT.

The rearrangement joins TRBV28 to TRBJ2-2; 8 nucleotides align to TRBD2. Germline loops: CDR1 MDHEN, CDR2 SYDVKM. CDR3 length equals 16 residues. V was pared by 8 bases and J by 0 bases, with 8 bases of the junction left unmatched. The CDR3 region is CASLFRGGTNTGELFF. For the CDR3, the DNA is TGTGCCAGCCTTTTCCGGGGGGGTACGAACACCGGGGAGCTGTTTTTT.

The chain uses TRBV7-2 and TRBJ1-4; TRBD1 matches at 7 bases. The CDR3 spans 15 residues. Germline-derived CDR1 and CDR2 are SGHTA and FQGNSA. V lost 5 bases to trimming and J lost 8 bases; unmatched junction nucleotides: 11. Written as DNA, the CDR3 is TGTGCCAGCAGCCTACAGGGGTCAATTGGAGAAAAACTGTTTTTT. Its protein is CASSLQGSIGEKLFF.

The chain is built from TRBV4-1 and TRBJ2-7; 8 positions match TRBD2. Germline V gene sequence: CDR1 MGHRA, CDR2 YSYEKL. The V segment lost 2 bases and the J segment 2 bases; nucleotides outside the gene matches: 11. This CDR3 comprises 17 residues. The CDR3, as DNA: TGCGCCAGCAGCCAATCCTTGAGCGGGGGTCCCCCCTACGAGCAGTACTTC. Translating it yields CASSQSLSGGPPYEQYF.

CDR3 in DNA: TGTGCCAGAAGCTTGACAGAGAATAGCAATCAGCCCCAGCATTTT. This encodes CARSLTENSNQPQHF. The rearrangement joins TRBV5-3 to TRBJ1-5; D is undetermined. TRBV5-3 is given ORF status, its function remaining uncertain. The CDR3 has 15 residues. V dropped 1 base and J dropped 0 bases, with 8 bases sitting between them.

The chain joins TRBV30 to TRBJ1-5, with 7 bases lining up with TRBD1. Looked up from germline, CDR1 is GTSNPN and CDR2 is SVGIG (reference sequence). This CDR3 has 13 amino acids. After removal of 4 bases from V and 10 bases from J, the junction contained 10 bases not matched to a gene. This CDR3 is CAWKGQNAGPQHF. The DNA of the CDR3 is TGTGCCTGGAAGGGACAGAACGCGGGTCCCCAGCATTTT. The variable domain in full, completed from reference TRBV30 and TRBJ1-5, reads SQTIHQWPATLVQPVGSPLSLECTVEGTSNPNLYWYRQAAGRGLQLLFYSVGIGQISSEVPQNLSASRPQDRQFILSSKKLLLSDSGFYLCAWKGQNAGPQHFGDGTRLSIL.

J is TRBJ2-1 and V is TRBV6-5; TRBD1 might be the D (8 bases). With 5 bases removed from V and 7 bases from J, the gap between germline ends came to 12 bases. The length of the CDR3 is 13 residues. CDR1 and CDR2 from the germline V gene are MNHEY and SVGAGI. CDR3 residues: CASSKQGGNEQFF. DNA for the CDR3: TGTGCCAGCAGTAAACAGGGGGGGAATGAGCAGTTCTTC.

J is TRBJ1-6 and V is TRBV13; 7 bases are a match to TRBD1. Trimming took 7 bases from V and 10 from J; bases not matched to a gene: 10. Germline CDR1 is PRHDT and CDR2 is FYEKMQ (reference sequence). The CDR3 has 14 amino acids. CDR3 protein: CASNFGQVGSPLHF. CDR3 nucleotide sequence: TGTGCCAGCAACTTTGGACAGGTCGGGTCACCCCTCCACTTT.

The chain uses TRBV6-5 and TRBJ1-1; D is uncertain. Looked up from germline, CDR1 is MNHEY and CDR2 is SVGAGI. Trimming pared 6 bases from V and 1 base from J, leaving 9 bases between. The CDR3 has 13 amino acids. CDR3 amino acids: CASRAAANTEAFF. Written as DNA, the CDR3 is TGTGCCAGCAGGGCGGCAGCGAACACTGAAGCTTTCTTT.

The chain is built from TRBV27 and TRBJ2-7; 9 nucleotides agree with TRBD2. Germline V lookup: CDR1 MNHEY, CDR2 SMNVEV (reference sequence). The CDR3 has 14 residues. The ends lost 6 bases at V and 12 bases at J; junction bases unmatched: 15. CDR3 bases: TGTGCCAGCAGCCTGGGGGTAGCGGGGGCTCTTCTGTACTTC. Its protein is CASSLGVAGALLYF.

This clone has a single count. J is TRBJ1-5 and V is TRBV6-5; the match to TRBD1 covers 11 bases. Germline-derived CDR1 and CDR2 are MNHEY and SVGAGI. There are 15 residues in the CDR3. V gave up 6 bases and J gave up 4 bases; unmatched junction bases: 5. CDR3 nucleotide sequence: TGTGCCAGCAGACACCGGGACAGGGGGAATCAGCCCCAGCATTTT. Its protein product is CASRHRDRGNQPQHF.

The genes are TRBV11-3 and TRBJ2-1; possible D gene TRBD2, 6 bases. The ends were cut back, 0 bases at V and 9 bases at J, with 18 bases in the middle. The CDR3 covers 16 residues. CDR1 is SGHNT and CDR2 is YENEEA in the germline V gene. The CDR3 loop is CASSLDPVRGSTEQFF. CDR3 in DNA: TGTGCCAGCAGCTTAGATCCCGTGCGGGGTTCGACTGAGCAGTTCTTC. Looking up the rest from reference TRBV11-3 and TRBJ2-1 gives the full variable domain: EAGVVQSPRYKIIEKKQPVAFWCNPISGHNTLYWYLQNLGQGPELLIRYENEEAVDDSQLPKDRFSAERLKGVDSTLKIQPAELGDSAVYLCASSLDPVRGSTEQFFGPGTRLTVL.

This chain links TRBV6-2 or TRBV6-3 with TRBJ2-3, with 8 bases matching TRBD2. Germline CDR1 reads MNHEY; CDR2 reads SVGEGT. This CDR3 comprises 18 residues. V shed 1 base and J 2 bases; nucleotides not matched to a gene: 11. CDR3 region: CASSYYPGGPDPTDTQYF. Here the CDR3 DNA reads TGTGCCAGCAGTTACTATCCGGGGGGGCCGGATCCCACAGATACGCAGTATTTT.

This clone occurred a few times. V usage is TRBV7-8 and J usage is TRBJ1-4; D is unresolved. The CDR3 is 14 amino acids. CDR1 and CDR2 (germline): SGHVS, FQNEAQ. The V end was cut by 1 base, the J end by 13 bases, with 16 bases between. The CDR3 here is CASSLGVGSNGLFF. CDR3 sequence (DNA): TGTGCCAGCAGCTTAGGGGTGGGGAGCAACGGACTGTTTTTT.

This rearrangement joins TRBV19 to TRBJ2-2; no clear D. The V gene lost 4 bases and the J gene lost 1 base, with 13 bases spanning the gap. Germline V gene data show CDR1 as LNHDA and CDR2 as SQIVND (reference sequence). This CDR3 spans 16 amino acids. CDR3 bases: TGTGCCAGTAGTACACAAAGACTTATGAACACCGGGGAGCTGTTTTTT. Translation gives CASSTQRLMNTGELFF.

V usage is TRBV28 and J usage is TRBJ2-1; 7 positions match TRBD1. V lost 6 bases, J lost 4 bases, and 12 bases stayed unmatched. CDR3 length equals 16 residues. CDR1 and CDR2 (germline): MDHEN, SYDVKM. The CDR3 here is CASSLGGAERYNEQFF. In DNA, the CDR3 is TGTGCCAGCAGCCTAGGGGGCGCAGAGAGATACAATGAGCAGTTCTTC.

The chain uses TRBV6-5 and TRBJ1-5, with 10 bases matching TRBD1. Germline V gene lookup returns CDR1 MNHEY and CDR2 SVGAGI. V lost 6 bases, J lost 5 bases, and 4 bases stayed unmatched. The CDR3 is 14 residues long. The CDR3: CASRTGGLDQPQHF. The DNA of the CDR3 is TGTGCCAGCAGGACAGGGGGCCTCGATCAGCCCCAGCATTTT.

This clone was observed once. The V and J genes are TRBV19 and TRBJ1-2; D unresolved. CDR3 length: 13 amino acids. Trimming took off 1 base at V and 6 bases at J, with 9 bases between the two ends. Germline V gene data show CDR1 as LNHDA and CDR2 as SQIVND (reference sequence). The DNA of the CDR3 is TGTGCCAGTAGTATAGTCAGTCTGGATGGCTACACCTTC. This encodes CASSIVSLDGYTF.

J is TRBJ2-5 and V is TRBV27; TRBD1 aligns across 9 bases. This CDR3 has 17 amino acids. CDR1 is MNHEY and CDR2 is SMNVEV in the germline V gene (reference sequence). Losses at the gene ends were 4 bases for V and 4 bases for J; bases not matched to a gene: 13. The CDR3 is CASSSMPGTGSGETQYF. In DNA form, the CDR3 reads TGTGCCAGCAGTTCCATGCCGGGGACAGGGTCAGGAGAGACCCAGTACTTC.

V and J are TRBV6-5 and TRBJ2-5, with TRBD2 identical over 8 bases. Germline-derived CDR1 and CDR2 are MNHEY and SVGAGI. With 2 bases clipped from V and 3 bases from J, the junction kept 8 bases outside the gene matches. The length of the CDR3 is 16 residues. Here the CDR3 DNA reads TGTGCCAGCAGTTACAGGCGGGGGGCCACGGAAGAGACCCAGTACTTC. Amino acids: CASSYRRGATEETQYF.

The rearrangement links TRBV3-1 (or the pseudogene TRBV3-2) to TRBJ2-3; D is unclear. CDR1 LGHDT and CDR2 YNNKEL come from the germline V gene (reference sequence). The CDR3 sequence is 12 residues long. Trimming took 4 bases from V and 2 from J, leaving 4 bases between them. CDR3 amino acids: CASSPYTDTQYF. CDR3 bases: TGTGCCAGCAGCCCCTACACAGATACGCAGTATTTT.

This clone was detected only a few times. The CDR3 bases are TGTGCCAGAGGGACAGGGTTTAACGAGCAGTACTTC. This sequence encodes CARGTGFNEQYF. The chain employs TRBV2 and TRBJ2-7; 9 positions match TRBD1. The CDR3 is 12 amino acids. The junction had 5 bases not matched to a gene; V was cut back by 9 bases and J by 5 bases. Per the germline V gene, CDR1 is SNHLY and CDR2 is FYNNEI.

J is TRBJ2-1 and V is TRBV27; tentative D call: TRBD2 (6 bases). The germline CDR1 and CDR2 sequences are MNHEY and SMNVEV (reference sequence). The CDR3 covers 17 residues. V dropped 4 bases and J dropped 1 base, with 17 bases sitting between them. The CDR3 loop is CASSWDLPVGSYNEQFF. CDR3 coding DNA: TGTGCCAGCAGTTGGGACTTACCCGTCGGGTCCTACAATGAGCAGTTCTTC.

The rearrangement uses TRBV7-3 and TRBJ1-2; D might be TRBD1 (5 bases). V was pared by 4 bases and J by 8 bases, with 14 bases between. This CDR3 contains 13 residues. Germline CDR1 reads SGHTA; CDR2 reads FQGTGA. As DNA, the CDR3 is TGTGCCAGCAGCTATTCAGGGAACAGGGGCTACACCTTC. Encoded protein: CASSYSGNRGYTF. The full variable domain, with the rest looked up from reference TRBV7-3 and TRBJ1-2, is GAGVSQTPSNKVTEKGKYVELRCDPISGHTALYWYRQSLGQGPEFLIYFQGTGAADDSGLPNDRFFAVRPEGSVSTLKIQRTERGDSAVYLCASSYSGNRGYTFGSGTRLTVV.

This chain joins TRBV5-1 and TRBJ1-1; TRBD1 agrees at 7 bases. The CDR3 is 17 amino acids. The J segment lost 0 bases and the V segment lost 0 bases, leaving 8 bases of the junction unmatched. CDR1 is SGHRS and CDR2 is YFSETQ in the germline V gene. The CDR3 DNA reads as TGCGCCAGCAGCTTGGCCGGGACAGCTTCCATGAACACTGAAGCTTTCTTT. Its translation: CASSLAGTASMNTEAFF.